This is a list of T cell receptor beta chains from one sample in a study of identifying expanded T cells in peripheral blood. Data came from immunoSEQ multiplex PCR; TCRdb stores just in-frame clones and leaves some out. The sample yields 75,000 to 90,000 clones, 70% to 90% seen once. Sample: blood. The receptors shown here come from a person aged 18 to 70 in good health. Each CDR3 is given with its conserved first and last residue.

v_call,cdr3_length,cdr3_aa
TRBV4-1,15,CASSQETGGYNEQFF
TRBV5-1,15,CASSWGSEVSYEQYF
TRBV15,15,CATSRSPGQGREQYF
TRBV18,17,CASSPPPALGAKNIQYF
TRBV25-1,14,CASSQEIRTDTQYF
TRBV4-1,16,CASSQGQTSGYNEQFF
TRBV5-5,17,CAKRQGRPFSLYQPQHF
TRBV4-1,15,CASSQDWTSGINQYF
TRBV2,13,CASRPRGTGELFF
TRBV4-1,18,CASSQWEAGRTTPYEQYF
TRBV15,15,CATSRGRGSRTEAFF
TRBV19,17,CASSIDSGVWSIQPQHF